This T cell receptor beta chain was captured by sequencing in a study of shared clonotypes between healthy human individuals. General study findings and limits: In general, naive subsets displayed greater estimated richness than memory subsets did. Donor clonotype sharing was expected to depend on sequencing depth.

The CDR3 extends over 16 amino acids. Germline CDR1 is KGHSH and CDR2 is LQKENI. After removal of 4 bases from V and 0 bases from J, the junction contained 5 bases not matched to a gene. A note on this clone: Its antigen is not known.

A deep-level run was used for the assay. The assay was immunoSEQ multiplex PCR, and TCRdb's table has in-frame clones only and misses some. The data hold just over 2,000,000 clones, with 95% observed a single time. The TCR originated in a man aged 18 to 29 in good health. The specimen was naive CD4+ T cells sorted from blood. The subset denotes: CD45RA+ positively selected. The V call is TRBV18, the J call TRBJ1-4, with 7 bases matching TRBD1. The CDR3 DNA sequence: TGTGCCAGCTCACTAGCCAGGGGGACAACTAATGAAAAACTGTTTTTT. The encoded protein is CASSLARGTTNEKLFF. Complete variable domain (other parts from reference TRBV18 and TRBJ1-4): NAGVMQNPRHLVRRRGQEARLRCSPMKGHSHVYWYRQLPEEGLKFMVYLQKENIIDESGMPKERFSAEFPKEGPSILRIQQVVRGDSAAYFCASSLARGTTNEKLFFGSGTQLSVL.